The 17 T cell receptor beta chains reported below all come from one sample, sequenced in a study of blood T cell repertoires in COVID-19. Generated by immunoSEQ multiplex PCR, the TCRdb table keeps only in-frame clones and is missing some. The table has 270,000 or so clones, around 82% seen once; the top ten hold less than 4%. The sequenced sample consisted of peripheral blood. The source is a woman between 18 and 29 years old with acute or convalescent COVID-19.

The chain carries TRBV28 and TRBJ2-1; TRBD2 might be the D (5 bases). CDR3 length: 13 residues. Between the trimmed V and J ends, which lost 7 bases and 3 bases, there was a span of 10 bases. Germline V CDR1 and CDR2: MDHEN, SYDVKM. CDR3 nucleotide sequence: TGTGCCAGCACTAGCTCGTTCTACAATGAGCAGTTCTTC. This sequence encodes CASTSSFYNEQFF. Looking up the rest from reference TRBV28 and TRBJ2-1 gives the full variable domain: DVKVTQSSRYLVKRTGEKVFLECVQDMDHENMFWYRQDPGLGLRLIYFSYDVKMKEKGDIPEGYSVSREKKERFSLILESASTNQTSMYLCASTSSFYNEQFFGPGTRLTVL.

The table lists this clone with a few counts. The chain links TRBV30 to TRBJ2-1; 9 bases match TRBD2. Germline values: CDR1 GTSNPN, CDR2 SVGIG (reference sequence). With V trimmed by 1 base and J by 3 bases, 7 bases remained unmatched. CDR3 length: 16 amino acids. CDR3 bases: TGTGCCTGGAGTGGGGTAGCGGGAGCGGACTACAATGAGCAGTTCTTC. Translated, it gives CAWSGVAGADYNEQFF.

This clone showed up just once. The J gene is TRBJ2-1, the V gene TRBV2, with D possibly matching TRBD2 (5 bases). Germline CDR1 reads SNHLY; CDR2 reads FYNNEI. The length of the CDR3 is 14 residues. Trimming stripped 6 bases from V and 3 bases from J, with 12 bases between. The CDR3 reads CASRIGDYYNEQFF. As DNA, the CDR3 is TGTGCCAGCAGGATAGGCGACTACTACAATGAGCAGTTCTTC.

This chain links TRBV28 with TRBJ2-5; TRBD1 is a possible D gene (5 bases). The CDR3 consists of 14 residues. Deletions cut 1 base from V and 2 bases from J, with 8 bases between. Germline CDR1 reads MDHEN; CDR2 reads SYDVKM. The CDR3 reads CASSLLGQQETQYF. CDR3 DNA: TGTGCCAGCAGTTTATTAGGACAACAAGAGACCCAGTACTTC. The entire variable domain, with the rest obtained from reference TRBV28 and TRBJ2-5, is as follows: DVKVTQSSRYLVKRTGEKVFLECVQDMDHENMFWYRQDPGLGLRLIYFSYDVKMKEKGDIPEGYSVSREKKERFSLILESASTNQTSMYLCASSLLGQQETQYFGPGTRLLVL.

The chain joins TRBV24-1 to TRBJ2-7, with D uncertain. V was cut by 0 bases and J by 3 bases, with 8 bases left in between. The CDR3 runs 14 residues. Germline V gene data show CDR1 as KGHDR and CDR2 as SFDVKD. The CDR3 nucleotides read TGTGCCACCAGTGATTTGTCCTTTAACTACGAGCAGTACTTC. Encoded protein: CATSDLSFNYEQYF.

V and J are TRBV6-4 and TRBJ2-1; 12 bases are shared with TRBD2. V dropped 3 bases and J dropped 4; count of bases not matched to a gene: 1. The CDR3 runs 15 residues. CDR1 is MRHNA and CDR2 is SNTAGT in the germline V gene. As DNA, the CDR3 is TGTGCCAGCAGTGAGACTAGCGGGAGTTACAATGAGCAGTTCTTC. Protein: CASSETSGSYNEQFF.

This clone appeared a few times. This chain joins TRBV21-1 and TRBJ1-6; the table's D call, TRBD1, was not checked against the DNA. TRBV21-1 is a pseudogene. CDR3 length: 20 amino acids. The CDR3 DNA reads TGTGCCAGCAGCAAAGAAACAGGGTTTTTTTTGGGTTCCTATAATTCACCCCTCCACTTT. Protein product: CASSKETGFFLGSYNSPLHF.

The chain joins TRBV4-2 to TRBJ2-7, with D uncertain. Trimming stripped 0 bases from V and 2 bases from J, with 2 bases between. Germline lookup yields CDR1 LGHNA and CDR2 YNFKEQ. There are 12 residues in the CDR3. The chain's CDR3 is CASSQDTYEQYF. Here the CDR3 DNA reads TGTGCCAGCAGCCAAGACACCTACGAGCAGTACTTC.

CDR3 nucleotide sequence: TGCGCCAGCAGCCACGGGACAGGGAGTGAAAAACTGTTTTTT. It yields the protein CASSHGTGSEKLFF. V usage is TRBV5-1 and J usage is TRBJ1-4; 9 nucleotides agree with TRBD1. After removal of 4 bases from V and 7 bases from J, the junction contained 5 bases not matched to a gene. Germline loops: CDR1 SGHRS, CDR2 YFSETQ. The CDR3 is 14 residues long.

The rearrangement links TRBV18 to TRBJ2-3; TRBD2 aligns across 8 bases. Per germline, CDR1 KGHSH and CDR2 LQKENI. Losses at the gene ends were 4 bases for V and 2 bases for J; bases not matched to a gene: 5. CDR3 size: 15 residues. The CDR3 region has the DNA TGTGCCAGCTCACACGGGAGGGCCTACACAGATACGCAGTATTTT. Translated: CASSHGRAYTDTQYF.

The chain has TRBV7-9 and TRBJ2-2, with 7 bases identical to TRBD2. The length of the CDR3 is 14 residues. V lost 8 bases and J lost 1; bases outside the gene matches: 4. The V gene's germline CDR1 is SEHNR and CDR2 FQNEAQ (reference sequence). CDR3 DNA sequence: TGTGCCAGCCTGATAGCGGGGAACACCGGGGAGCTGTTTTTT. The encoded protein is CASLIAGNTGELFF. The full variable domain, with the rest looked up from reference TRBV7-9 and TRBJ2-2, is DTGVSQNPRHKITKRGQNVTFRCDPISEHNRLYWYRQTLGQGPEFLTYFQNEAQLEKSRLLSDRFSAERPKGSFSTLEIQRTEQGDSAMYLCASLIAGNTGELFFGEGSRLTVL.

The chain has TRBV3-1 (or the pseudogene TRBV3-2) and TRBJ2-1, with 8 bases lining up with TRBD2. The V gene's germline CDR1 is LGHDT and CDR2 YNNKEL (reference sequence). The junction had 5 bases not matched to a gene; V was cut back by 3 bases and J by 1 base. The CDR3 covers 16 residues. CDR3 in DNA: TGTGCCAGCAGCCAGCTACTAGCGGAATCCTACAATGAGCAGTTCTTC. This codes for CASSQLLAESYNEQFF.

The chain employs TRBV2 and TRBJ2-1, with TRBD1 as a possible D gene (6 bases). V was clipped by 10 bases and J by 6 bases, with 16 bases between them. CDR1 and CDR2 (germline): SNHLY, FYNNEI. CDR3 length: 13 residues. The CDR3 DNA reads as TGTGCCACCGCAGGGGTTGGGTTCAATGAGCAGTTCTTC. Translation: CATAGVGFNEQFF.

The chain has TRBV7-2 and TRBJ2-3; TRBD2 is a possible D gene (7 bases). Germline V gene lookup returns CDR1 SGHTA and CDR2 FQGNSA. V was clipped by 7 bases and J by 7 bases, with 21 bases between them. CDR3 length: 15 amino acids. The CDR3 nucleotides read TGTGCCAGCACCAAACAAGGGGGGGACGGATATACGCAGTATTTT. It is translated as CASTKQGGDGYTQYF.

The chain is built from TRBV2 and TRBJ1-4, with D unclear. The CDR3 is 13 residues long. Trimming removed 8 bases from V and 3 bases from J, with 10 bases in between. Per the germline V gene, CDR1 is SNHLY and CDR2 is FYNNEI. The CDR3 protein is CASQLGPNEKLFF. The CDR3, as DNA: TGTGCCAGCCAGCTTGGGCCTAATGAAAAACTGTTTTTT. Using reference TRBV2 and TRBJ1-4 for the parts outside the CDR3, the full variable domain is EPEVTQTPSHQVTQMGQEVILRCVPISNHLYFYWYRQILGQKVEFLVSFYNNEISEKSEIFDDQFSVERPDGSNFTLKIRSTKLEDSAMYFCASQLGPNEKLFFGSGTQLSVL.

The chain uses TRBV6-5 and TRBJ1-5, with D possibly being TRBD1 (5 bases). The CDR3 runs to 15 residues. Germline CDR1 MNHEY, CDR2 SVGAGI. Trimming pared 6 bases from V and 2 bases from J, leaving 14 bases between. DNA of the CDR3: TGTGCCAGCAGGTCAGGGTTTGGGGGCAATCAGCCCCAGCATTTT. Translated, it gives CASRSGFGGNQPQHF.

The chain is built from TRBV10-3 and TRBJ1-2; 8 bases fit TRBD1. V lost 10 bases and J lost 3; bases outside the gene matches: 7. Germline V gene sequence: CDR1 ENHRY, CDR2 SYGVKD. The CDR3 extends over 13 amino acids. The CDR3, as DNA: TGTGCCAGCTCCAGGGGGCAGGACTATGGCTACACCTTC. Translation gives CASSRGQDYGYTF.